The T cell receptor (beta chain) described here comes from a study of T cell responses to AZD1222 COVID-19 vaccine (dated by TCRdb to 2020 to 2022). Regarding the research as a whole: A total of 230 or so trial participants underwent TCR sequencing, of whom around 200 received two doses of AZD1222 and roughly 25 received two doses of the MenACWY control vaccine. Trial participants were enrolled by age into 18-55, 56-69 and 70-plus year subgroups, with roughly 160, 29 and 62 TCR-sequenced participants respectively. Results and caveats for the whole study, not just this receptor: Conclusions about previously exposed vaccinees are limited, since just 6 or 7 AZD1222 recipients were seropositive for SARS-CoV-2 at baseline. Reportedly, close to half of the unique spike-specific TCRs recognized epitopes lying outside the regions that are mutated in the B.1.351 and B.1.1.7 variants. CD4 TCRs associated with the vaccine covered the entire spike protein, and the dominant responses were in regions 160-218 and 743-854. Participants were mostly white British and included more females than males, and it was suggested by the authors that clonal diversity may have been underestimated. After two AZD1222 doses, both the breadth and the depth of spike-specific TCRs were significantly higher than at day 0 and than in MenACWY recipients. In the small 56-69-year group, the increase in depth fell short of significance, most likely because of low power. Because no samples from the day 14 peak response were available, repertoires could be characterized only after the peak T cell response.

The CDR3 regions of human TCRbeta chains were subjected to immunosequencing. Per the authors' processing: TCRs in the repertoires were matched against a reference library of SARS-CoV-2-specific TCRs that had been generated with the MIRA antigen-specificity platform. Breadth meant the fraction of unique TCRs that were SARS-CoV-2-associated, whereas depth meant the fraction of total T cells that were SARS-CoV-2-associated. Using the MIRA data, each spike-specific TCR was assigned both to the spike region to which the TCR was reactive and to a CD4 or CD8 class. Log10-transformed breadth and depth values were compared by one-way ANOVA with Sidak's multiple comparisons tests. In its TCRdb copy, this immuneACCESS table keeps in-frame sequences only and misses some clones. Where compared with another copy, unresolved V genes explain less than half of these, and the others have no known cause. For V, J and clone size, that table is used; D and trimming come from the DNA. Recorded for this sample are 140,000 to 150,000 clones; less than 95% of them occurred a single time. Roughly 7.5% of the sample is in the top ten clones.

A note on this clone: The antigen it binds to is not known. Base qualities are not at hand, and no much larger clone is one base apart.

This specimen's time point label, per the study, means: about 28 days (+/-7) after the second vaccine dose. What this sample's treatment or condition label stands for: meningococcal conjugate vaccine given as trial control. The vaccinee samples were drawn from two UK trials, COV001 and COV002, one of which was a single-blind randomized controlled phase 2/3 trial testing AZD1222 (ChAdOx1 nCoV-19) in healthy adults. For TCRbeta chain sequencing, PBMC samples were collected from trial participants at day 0 and at day 28 after the second dose. As encoded in the germline V gene, CDR1 is SQVTM while CDR2 is ANQGSEA. CDR3 length: 11 amino acids, cysteine to phenylalanine. Here the CDR3 DNA is all that survives: 33 bases in frame from base 1.

Here the chain combines TRBV29-1 and TRBJ2-3; 7 bases in the junction line up with TRBD2. The clonotype comes from an adult who received the MenACWY meningococcal vaccine as a control. Sequencing used peripheral blood, obtained 28 days after the second dose of the MenACWY control vaccine. The nucleotide sequence reads as follows: TGCAATGGCGGGAGCGCAGATACGCAGTATTTT. Translated, this gives CNGGSADTQYF.